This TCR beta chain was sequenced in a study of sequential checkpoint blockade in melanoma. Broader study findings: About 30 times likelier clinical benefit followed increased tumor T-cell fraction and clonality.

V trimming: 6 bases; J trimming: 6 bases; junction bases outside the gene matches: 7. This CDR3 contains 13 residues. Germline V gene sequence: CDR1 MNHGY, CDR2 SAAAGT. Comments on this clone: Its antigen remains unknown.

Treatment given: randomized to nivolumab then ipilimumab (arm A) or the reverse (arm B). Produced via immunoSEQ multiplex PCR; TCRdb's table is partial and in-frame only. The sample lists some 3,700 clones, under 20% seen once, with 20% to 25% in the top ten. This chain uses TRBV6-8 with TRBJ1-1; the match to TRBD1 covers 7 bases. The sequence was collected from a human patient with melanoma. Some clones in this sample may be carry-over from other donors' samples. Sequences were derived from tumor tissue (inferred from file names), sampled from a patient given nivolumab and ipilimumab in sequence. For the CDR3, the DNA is TGTGCCAGCAGAATCGACAGGGCCGCTGAAGCTTTCTTT. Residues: CASRIDRAAEAFF.